Listed here are 25 T cell receptor beta chains from one sample, sequenced in a study of glioma-infiltrating T cells after dendritic cell vaccination. Profiling relied on immunoSEQ multiplex PCR, and the TCRdb table lists in-frame clones only, not all of them. This table holds under 100,000 clones, around 85% found once. Material: blood, obtained before dendritic cell vaccination. These receptors were taken from a human donor with glioblastoma.

This sequence joins TRBV27 and TRBJ1-5; D uncertain. From germline, CDR1 is MNHEY and CDR2 SMNVEV (reference sequence). Trimming took off 7 bases at V and 0 bases at J, with 7 bases between the two ends. This CDR3 contains 13 residues. This chain's CDR3 is CASKSSSNQPQHF. The CDR3 DNA reads TGTGCCAGCAAATCTAGTAGCAATCAGCCCCAGCATTTT.

The rearrangement joins TRBV7-2 to TRBJ2-3; 12 bases line up with TRBD2. Unmatched junction bases numbered 9, after V lost 7 bases and J lost 7 bases. The V gene's germline CDR1 is SGHTA and CDR2 FQGNSA. CDR3 length: 15 amino acids. The CDR3 region is CASTHPSGGAYTQYF. In DNA form, the CDR3 reads TGTGCCAGCACCCACCCTAGCGGGGGGGCATATACGCAGTATTTT.

V is TRBV4-1 and J is TRBJ2-3; TRBD2 agrees at 15 bases. Trimming cost V 4 bases and J 4 bases; bases outside gene matches: 3. The germline CDR1 and CDR2 sequences are MGHRA and YSYEKL. This CDR3 contains 16 residues. The chain's CDR3 is CASSLGLAGGPDTQYF. The CDR3 DNA follows: TGCGCCAGCAGCCTCGGACTAGCGGGGGGGCCAGATACGCAGTATTTT.

The CDR3 here is CASSPTDYNTEAFF. The CDR3 nucleotides read TGTGCCAGCAGCCCCACAGATTATAACACTGAAGCTTTCTTT. V and J are TRBV7-9 and TRBJ1-1; D is undetermined. The CDR3 spans 14 residues. With 5 bases removed from V and 2 bases from J, the gap between germline ends came to 12 bases. The V gene's germline CDR1 is SEHNR and CDR2 FQNEAQ (reference sequence).

The chain has TRBV6-6 and TRBJ1-2; 8 bases match TRBD1. Germline CDR1 and CDR2: MNHNY and SVGAGI (reference sequence). With 5 bases clipped from V and 7 bases from J, the junction kept 6 bases outside the gene matches. CDR3 length equals 13 residues. CDR3 in amino acids: CASSKTGVFGYTF. For the CDR3, the DNA is TGTGCCAGCAGTAAGACAGGGGTTTTTGGCTACACCTTC.

The chain employs TRBV15 and TRBJ1-1; D is perhaps TRBD1 (6 bases). Per the germline V gene, CDR1 is LNHNV and CDR2 is YYDKDF (reference sequence). The CDR3 spans 13 residues. V lost 7 bases and J lost 5, with 14 bases in between. The CDR3 sequence: CATMGGAGTEAFF. The CDR3 nucleotides read TGTGCCACCATGGGGGGGGCAGGAACTGAAGCTTTCTTT. Combining the CDR3 with reference TRBV15 and TRBJ1-1 gives the whole variable domain DAMVIQNPRYQVTQFGKPVTLSCSQTLNHNVMYWYQQKSSQAPKLLFHYYDKDFNNEADTPDNFQSRRPNTSFCFLDIRSPGLGDTAMYLCATMGGAGTEAFFGQGTRLTVV.

The gene calls are TRBV6-5 and TRBJ1-6, with D possibly matching TRBD1 (5 bases). This CDR3 contains 15 residues. With 4 bases removed from V and 10 bases from J, the gap between germline ends came to 17 bases. Germline CDR1 is MNHEY and CDR2 is SVGAGI. The CDR3 spells CASSSTLGGGSPLHF. CDR3 DNA sequence: TGTGCCAGCAGTTCCACTCTCGGGGGTGGGTCACCCCTCCACTTT.

The chain uses TRBV4-1 and TRBJ2-7; TRBD2 agrees at 10 bases. The V gene's germline CDR1 is MGHRA and CDR2 YSYEKL. The junction had 6 bases not matched to a gene; V was cut back by 5 bases and J by 5 bases. The CDR3 sequence is 14 residues long. CDR3 bases: TGCGCCAGCAGCGAGCTAGCGGGAGCGGACGAGCAGTACTTC. This encodes CASSELAGADEQYF.

The chain combines TRBV25-1 with TRBJ2-7, with a possible D match to TRBD1 (6 bases). The V gene's germline CDR1 is MGHDK and CDR2 SYGVNS. With 8 bases removed from V and 2 bases from J, the gap between germline ends came to 10 bases. This CDR3 is 12 amino acids long. CDR3 protein: CASAGTTYEQYF. DNA of the CDR3: TGTGCCAGCGCCGGGACAACCTACGAGCAGTACTTC.

This chain connects TRBV27 to TRBJ2-7; D ambiguous. The CDR3 has 13 residues. CDR1 is MNHEY and CDR2 is SMNVEV in the germline V gene (reference sequence). Trimming removed 2 bases at V and 2 bases at J, with 7 bases between. The CDR3 here is CASSLNQAYEQYF. In nucleotides, the CDR3 is TGTGCCAGCAGTTTAAATCAGGCCTACGAGCAGTACTTC.

The chain carries TRBV7-9 and TRBJ2-2; TRBD2 might be the D (5 bases). This CDR3 contains 16 residues. Germline CDR1 is SEHNR and CDR2 is FQNEAQ (reference sequence). V was trimmed by 3 bases and J by 4 bases, leaving 15 bases between them. CDR3 in DNA: TGTGCCAGCAGCTTGTCCCTCGGACTCCCCACCGGGGAGCTGTTTTTT. It is translated as CASSLSLGLPTGELFF.

The chain links TRBV27 to TRBJ2-7; 10 positions match TRBD1. V lost 5 bases to trimming and J lost 4 bases; unmatched junction nucleotides: 5. This CDR3 spans 14 amino acids. The V gene's germline CDR1 is MNHEY and CDR2 SMNVEV (reference sequence). CDR3 in DNA: TGTGCCAGCAGTCTCCGGGACAGGGGTTACGAGCAGTACTTC. This translates into CASSLRDRGYEQYF.

The chain uses TRBV6-1 and TRBJ2-5; 7 positions match TRBD2. The CDR3 loop spans 12 amino acids. The V gene end was trimmed by 6 bases and the J gene end by 4 bases; junction bases not matched to a gene: 2. Germline values: CDR1 MNHNS, CDR2 SASEGT. This CDR3 is CASRGGGETQYF. The DNA for the CDR3 is TGTGCCAGCAGGGGCGGGGGAGAGACCCAGTACTTC.

The chain employs TRBV2 and TRBJ1-1, with TRBD1 as a possible D gene (5 bases). CDR3 length: 14 amino acids. V was trimmed by 5 bases and J by 2 bases, leaving 12 bases between them. Germline loops: CDR1 SNHLY, CDR2 FYNNEI. The CDR3 coding sequence is TGTGCCAGCAGTAAATCCAGGGTCAACACTGAAGCTTTCTTT. It is translated as CASSKSRVNTEAFF.

The rearrangement uses TRBV9 and TRBJ2-7, with 8 bases fitting TRBD2. CDR1 and CDR2 (germline): SGDLS, YYNGEE. The J segment lost 6 bases and the V segment lost 0 bases, leaving 2 bases of the junction unmatched. This CDR3 spans 13 amino acids. The CDR3 loop reads CASSVDGGAEQYF. The CDR3 DNA is TGTGCCAGCAGCGTAGACGGGGGGGCCGAGCAGTACTTC. Supplemented by reference TRBV9 and TRBJ2-7, the full variable domain reads DSGVTQTPKHLITATGQRVTLRCSPRSGDLSVYWYQQSLDQGLQFLIQYYNGEERAKGNILERFSAQQFPDLHSELNLSSLELGDSALYFCASSVDGGAEQYFGPGTRLTVT.

V is TRBV5-1 and J is TRBJ2-5, with 8 bases identical to TRBD1. The ends lost 4 bases at V and 2 bases at J; junction bases unmatched: 7. The V gene's germline CDR1 is SGHRS and CDR2 YFSETQ. The CDR3 is 15 amino acids. Here the CDR3 DNA reads TGCGCCAGCAGCCCGACAGGGGACAAACAAGAGACCCAGTACTTC. Translation gives CASSPTGDKQETQYF.

V gene TRBV6-1 combines with J gene TRBJ1-1; a possible D gene is TRBD1 (5 bases). Trimming stripped 7 bases from V and 8 bases from J, with 17 bases between. The germline V gene has CDR1 MNHNS and CDR2 SASEGT. CDR3 length: 13 amino acids. In DNA, the CDR3 is TGTGCCAGCATCGAAGAGGAGGGGTCGGAAGCTTTCTTT. Its protein product is CASIEEEGSEAFF.

The chain links TRBV30 to TRBJ2-5; 8 positions match TRBD1. Looked up from germline, CDR1 is GTSNPN and CDR2 is SVGIG (reference sequence). With V trimmed by 7 bases and J by 4 bases, 8 bases remained unmatched. The CDR3 totals 13 residues. Written as DNA, the CDR3 is TGTGCCTACCGGGACAGGTCACCAGAGACCCAGTACTTC. Translating gives CAYRDRSPETQYF.

J is TRBJ1-2 and V is TRBV6-5, with a weak D call TRBD1 (6 bases). V gave up 2 bases and J gave up 4 bases, with 17 bases separating them. This CDR3 spans 16 amino acids. In germline, CDR1 is MNHEY, CDR2 SVGAGI. CDR3 amino acids: CASSYGGRGQTYGYTF. The CDR3 DNA reads TGTGCCAGCAGTTACGGTGGCAGGGGCCAGACCTATGGCTACACCTTC.

V is TRBV5-1 and J is TRBJ2-1, with TRBD2 matching 7 bases. The CDR3 sequence is 14 residues long. Trimming took 1 base from V and 5 from J; bases not matched to a gene: 3. Germline V CDR1 and CDR2: SGHRS, YFSETQ. CDR3 region: CASSLWAGDNEQFF. CDR3 nucleotides: TGCGCCAGCAGCTTGTGGGCGGGGGACAATGAGCAGTTCTTC.

This clone was detected a few times. J is TRBJ2-5 and V is TRBV5-1; TRBD2 matches 12 bases. There are 16 residues in the CDR3. Germline V gene sequence: CDR1 SGHRS, CDR2 YFSETQ. V lost 4 bases and J lost 6; bases outside the gene matches: 10. The CDR3 here is CASSTGPGLAGQTQYF. For the CDR3, the DNA is TGCGCCAGCAGCACGGGGCCGGGACTAGCGGGCCAGACCCAGTACTTC.

V gene TRBV7-3 combines with J gene TRBJ1-1; D remains ambiguous. Trimming stripped 3 bases from V and 1 base from J, with 9 bases between. The CDR3 totals 14 residues. Per the germline V gene, CDR1 is SGHTA and CDR2 is FQGTGA. The CDR3 is CASSLFGGNTEAFF. The CDR3 DNA sequence: TGTGCCAGCAGCTTGTTTGGCGGGAACACTGAAGCTTTCTTT. Together with reference TRBV7-3 and TRBJ1-1, the CDR3 gives the full variable domain: GAGVSQTPSNKVTEKGKYVELRCDPISGHTALYWYRQSLGQGPEFLIYFQGTGAADDSGLPNDRFFAVRPEGSVSTLKIQRTERGDSAVYLCASSLFGGNTEAFFGQGTRLTVV.

V gene TRBV6-1 combines with J gene TRBJ1-4; 7 positions match TRBD1. Germline loops: CDR1 MNHNS, CDR2 SASEGT. The CDR3 covers 14 residues. Germline trimming cut 8 bases from V and 5 bases from J; bases unmatched to any gene: 8. In DNA, the CDR3 is TGTGCCAGCCGCCCAGCAGGGGGAAATGAAAAACTGTTTTTT. Protein: CASRPAGGNEKLFF.

The chain employs TRBV18 and TRBJ1-1, with D unresolved. Germline CDR1 is KGHSH and CDR2 is LQKENI. The CDR3 totals 12 residues. V lost 5 bases and J 0 bases, leaving 4 bases between the germline ends. The DNA of the CDR3 is TGTGCCAGCTCAGCGCTGAACACTGAAGCTTTCTTT. Residues: CASSALNTEAFF.

This chain links TRBV12-2 with TRBJ1-1. TRBV12-2 is a pseudogene segment. The CDR3 runs 16 residues. DNA of the CDR3: TGTGCAAGTCGCTTAGGGGGGACTGAGACGAACACTGAAGCTTTCTTT. Translating it yields CASRLGGTETNTEAFF.